Presented here are 20 T cell receptor beta chains from one specimen sequenced in a study of glioma-infiltrating T cells. Using RNA template, CDR3s of TCR alpha and beta were amplified with iRepertoire arm-PCR. Each CDR3 protein gets one entry after TCRdb re-called the multiplex PCR reads with MiXCR. Found here are about 130,000 distinct CDR3 sequences, around 23% of them singletons; the top ten hold roughly 29%. Sequencing was performed on glioma tissue, nonneoplastic brain tissue, or PBMCs (not recorded which). The origin of the receptors is a human donor with low-grade glioma or glioblastoma, undergoing nonglioma brain surgery, or in good health (not recorded which).

In this sample, this clonotype turned up a few times. This chain uses TRBV10-3 with TRBJ1-1; the match to TRBD1 covers 7 bases. The CDR3 length is 12 residues. J gave up 1 base and V 9 bases, and 2 bases lay outside the gene matches. In germline, CDR1 is ENHRY, CDR2 SYGVKD. CDR3 amino acids: CAIGGANTEAFF. The CDR3 coding sequence is TGTGCCATAGGGGGCGCGAACACTGAAGCTTTCTTT.

In this sample, this clonotype turned up a few times. The chain has TRBV3-1 and TRBJ1-5; tentatively, D is TRBD1 (5 bases). Per the germline V gene, CDR1 is LGHDT and CDR2 is YNNKEL (reference sequence). The V end lost 0 bases, the J end lost 8 bases, and 11 bases lay between the germline ends. The CDR3 loop spans 14 amino acids. Written as DNA, the CDR3 is TGTGCCAGCAGCCAAGATACGGGGCGAGAGCCCCAGCATTTT. Its protein product is CASSQDTGREPQHF.

This clonotype was seen only once. Germline and junction disagree at one end, which may indicate a read error. V gene TRBV6-2 or TRBV6-3 combines with J gene TRBJ1-2, with TRBD1 identical over 10 bases. This CDR3 spans 14 amino acids. Germline-derived CDR1 and CDR2 are MNHEY and SVGEGT. This CDR3 reads CASSRDRGGYGYTF. Written as DNA, the CDR3 is TGTGCCAGCAGTAGGGACAGGGGCGGCTATGGGTACACCTTC.

This clonotype was counted only a few times. This rearrangement joins TRBV20-1 to TRBJ2-3; D remains ambiguous. V lost 5 bases and J 2 bases, leaving 17 bases between the germline ends. The CDR3 loop spans 15 amino acids. Germline CDR1 DFQATT, CDR2 SNEGSKA (reference sequence). This CDR3 reads CSAPPAEKPTDTQYF. The CDR3 coding sequence is TGCAGTGCTCCTCCCGCGGAGAAACCCACAGATACGCAGTATTTT.

V is TRBV7-2 and J is TRBJ2-3; no firm D call. V was shortened by 1 base and J by 3 bases, with 11 bases between the two germline ends. Germline V lookup: CDR1 SGHTA, CDR2 FQGNSA. This CDR3 contains 15 residues. The CDR3 DNA is TGTGCCAGCAGCTTAGTGGGTTGGCTTACAGATACGCAGTATTTT. Its translation: CASSLVGWLTDTQYF.

The gene calls are TRBV20-1 and TRBJ1-6; no clear D. Germline loops: CDR1 DFQATT, CDR2 SNEGSKA (reference sequence). Trimming removed 0 bases from V and 4 bases from J, with 16 bases in between. The CDR3 contains 17 residues. The CDR3: CSARDGRAGTYNSPLHF. For the CDR3, the DNA is TGCAGTGCTAGAGACGGTCGGGCGGGAACGTATAATTCACCCCTCCACTTT.

This clonotype has a count of ten or more. V is TRBV24-1 and J is TRBJ2-1; TRBD1 is a possible D gene (5 bases). Germline assignment: CDR1 KGHDR and CDR2 SFDVKD. The CDR3 loop spans 13 amino acids. V was trimmed by 7 bases and J by 7 bases, leaving 13 bases between them. The CDR3, as DNA: TGTGCCACCAGCCCCTACAGGCATAATGAGCAGTTCTTC. Translated: CATSPYRHNEQFF.

This clonotype came up many times. The CDR3 DNA is TGTGCCACCAGCAGATGGGACAGGGTTACTGAAGCTTTCTTT. This gives the protein CATSRWDRVTEAFF. The V and J genes are TRBV15 and TRBJ1-1; 9 nucleotides agree with TRBD1. The CDR3 is 14 residues long. From germline, CDR1 is LNHNV and CDR2 YYDKDF (reference sequence). The J segment lost 5 bases and the V segment lost 2 bases, leaving 3 bases of the junction unmatched.

This chain links TRBV27 with TRBJ2-1; 9 bases align to TRBD2. CDR1 is MNHEY, CDR2 SMNVEV, per germline (reference sequence). Trimming took 6 bases from V and 4 from J; bases not matched to a gene: 10. CDR3 length: 16 residues. CDR3 in DNA: TGTGCCAGCAGCTCCCCGGAGCGGGGGGTATACAATGAGCAGTTCTTC. Protein sequence: CASSSPERGVYNEQFF.

This clonotype came up many times. The chain combines TRBV6-1 with TRBJ2-5, with 13 nucleotides matching TRBD2. Unmatched junction bases numbered 5, after V lost 6 bases and J lost 4 bases. The V gene's germline CDR1 is MNHNS and CDR2 SASEGT. The CDR3 is 15 residues long. DNA of the CDR3: TGTGCCAGCAGAACTAGCGGGGGGGCAGTAGAGACCCAGTACTTC. It yields the protein CASRTSGGAVETQYF.

The chain employs TRBV7-9 and TRBJ2-7, with D unresolved. The V end lost 0 bases, the J end lost 4 bases, and 10 bases lay between the germline ends. The germline gives CDR1 SEHNR, CDR2 FQNEAQ (reference sequence). The CDR3 has 14 residues. In DNA form, the CDR3 reads TGTGCCAGCAGCTTAGCGGCAGGCAGATACGAGCAGTACGTC. Amino acid sequence: CASSLAAGRYEQYV.

V usage is TRBV6-6 and J usage is TRBJ2-3, with 7 bases that match TRBD1. There are 16 residues in the CDR3. Losses at the gene ends were 2 bases for V and 0 bases for J; bases not matched to a gene: 5. Germline V gene lookup returns CDR1 MNHNY and CDR2 SVGAGI (reference sequence). The CDR3 region has the DNA TGTGCCAGCAGTTACCCGGGACAGACTAGCACAGATACGCAGTATTTT. This encodes CASSYPGQTSTDTQYF.

This clonotype was seen at least ten times. CDR3 sequence (DNA): TGTGCCAGCAGTCCTGCAGGCGCGGCCGACACCGGGGAGCTGTTTTTT. Protein: CASSPAGAADTGELFF. The chain links TRBV6-1 to TRBJ2-2, with D unclear. Germline CDR1 and CDR2: MNHNS and SASEGT. V dropped 5 bases and J dropped 3 bases, with 16 bases sitting between them. The CDR3 length is 16 residues.

The chain recombines TRBV20-1 with TRBJ1-4, with D possibly being TRBD1 (6 bases). The germline V gene has CDR1 DFQATT and CDR2 SNEGSKA (reference sequence). CDR3 length equals 14 residues. V lost 7 bases and J 4 bases, leaving 16 bases between the germline ends. Here the CDR3 DNA reads TGCAGTGGTAGGGGGGGTCGTGGTAATGAAAAACTGTTTTTT. Residues: CSGRGGRGNEKLFF.

This clonotype was recorded many times. J is TRBJ2-1 and V is TRBV20-1, with 11 nucleotides matching TRBD2. Germline CDR1 reads DFQATT; CDR2 reads SNEGSKA (reference sequence). V gave up 3 bases and J gave up 0 bases; unmatched junction bases: 4. The CDR3 has 16 residues. CDR3 nucleotide sequence: TGCAGTGCTAGGCAACTAGCGGGGGTCTCCTACAATGAGCAGTTCTTC. Its protein product is CSARQLAGVSYNEQFF.

J is TRBJ2-2 and V is TRBV24-1; 8 bases agree with TRBD1. The CDR3 has 18 residues. Looked up from germline, CDR1 is KGHDR and CDR2 is SFDVKD. J was trimmed by 3 bases and V by 4 bases; bases with no gene match: 12. CDR3 loop: CATSDHWPRTGYTGELFF. The CDR3 nucleotides read TGTGCCACCAGTGACCATTGGCCCCGGACAGGGTACACCGGGGAGCTGTTTTTT.

Ten or more counts support this clonotype. This chain uses TRBV6-1 with TRBJ2-3, with TRBD2 matching 7 bases. Germline values: CDR1 MNHNS, CDR2 SASEGT. The trim removed 5 bases at V and 5 bases at J, leaving 10 bases unmatched. The CDR3 consists of 15 residues. This CDR3 reads CASSSPGLTGDTQYF. CDR3 DNA sequence: TGTGCCAGCAGTTCCCCGGGACTAACGGGAGATACGCAGTATTTT.

The J gene is TRBJ2-7, the V gene TRBV20-1; D is perhaps TRBD1 (6 bases). Germline V gene sequence: CDR1 DFQATT, CDR2 SNEGSKA (reference sequence). V was trimmed by 6 bases and J by 2 bases, leaving 14 bases between them. The CDR3 consists of 13 residues. CDR3 residues: CSAQSGQAYEQYV. The CDR3 bases are TGCAGTGCGCAGTCGGGACAAGCCTACGAGCAGTACGTC.

CDR3 DNA: TGTGCCAGCAGCTTACCGGGACTCCCTGAAGGGACCCAGTACTTC. Amino acids: CASSLPGLPEGTQYF. V is TRBV7-2 and J is TRBJ2-5, with a weak D call TRBD2 (6 bases). With 2 bases removed from V and 7 bases from J, the gap between germline ends came to 17 bases. CDR3 length equals 15 residues. Germline V CDR1 and CDR2: SGHTA, FQGNSA.

This sequence joins TRBV14 and TRBJ1-6; no clear D. V was clipped by 1 base and J by 7 bases, with 11 bases between them. Looked up from germline, CDR1 is SGHDN and CDR2 is FVKESK. CDR3 length equals 15 residues. CDR3 in DNA: TGTGCCAGCAGCCAAGTCGGCGGGAGCAATTCACCCCTCCACTTT. It encodes CASSQVGGSNSPLHF.